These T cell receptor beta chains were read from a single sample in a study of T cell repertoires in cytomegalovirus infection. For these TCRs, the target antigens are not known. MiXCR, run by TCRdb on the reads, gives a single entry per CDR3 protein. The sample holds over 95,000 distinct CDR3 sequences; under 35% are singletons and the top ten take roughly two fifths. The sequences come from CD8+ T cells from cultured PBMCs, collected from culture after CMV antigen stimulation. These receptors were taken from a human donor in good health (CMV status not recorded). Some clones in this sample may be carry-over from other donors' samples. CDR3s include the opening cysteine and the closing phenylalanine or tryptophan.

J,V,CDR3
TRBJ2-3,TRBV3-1,CASSQSGGDTDTQYF
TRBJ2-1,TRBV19,CASSPAAGVYNEQFF
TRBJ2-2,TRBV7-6,CASSPLAGGLIFAGELFF
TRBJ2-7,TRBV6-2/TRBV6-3,CASSWGGEQYF
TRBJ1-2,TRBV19,CASSPSAGHYGYTF
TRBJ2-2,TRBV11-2,CASSPGTELNTGELFF
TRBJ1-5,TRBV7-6,CASSQETGGNQPQHF
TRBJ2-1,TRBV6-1,CAGASGVSYNEQFF
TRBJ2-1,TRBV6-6,CASSYSLPGASAYNEQFF
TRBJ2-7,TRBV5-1,CASSAPRDLGTIYEQYF
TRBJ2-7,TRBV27,CASSFWDRVDEQYF
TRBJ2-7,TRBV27,CASSLLPASYEQYF
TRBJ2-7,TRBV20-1,CSARRSDSYEQYF
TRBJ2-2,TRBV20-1,CSARVGGWAGELFF
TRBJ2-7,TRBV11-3,CASSLSSSSYEQYF
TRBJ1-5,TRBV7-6,CASSLLQGEVNQPQHF
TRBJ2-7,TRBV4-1,CASSQKGEQGGEQYF
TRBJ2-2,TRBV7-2,CASSLVLAGLGELFF
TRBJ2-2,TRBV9,CASSVASLGTSGGNTGELFF
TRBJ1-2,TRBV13,CASSLAGDRGDDGYTF
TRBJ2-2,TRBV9,CASSVAPRGATTAGELFF
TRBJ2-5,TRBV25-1,CASSEYFLAEETQYF
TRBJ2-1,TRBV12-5,CASGLGLAGGLLEQFF
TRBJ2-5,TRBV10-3,CAISGGGPETQYF
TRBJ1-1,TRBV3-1,CASSLQSSGVGEAFF
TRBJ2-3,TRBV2,CASSVSETVRVTDTQYF
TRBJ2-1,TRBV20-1,CSAESGTHEQFF
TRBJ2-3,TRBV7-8,CASSLEWSGQGLTDTQYF
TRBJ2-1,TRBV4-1,CASSQGGTGEQFF
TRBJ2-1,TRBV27,CASSLPGVAGGRNEQFF
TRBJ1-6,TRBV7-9,CASSLGDRGYNSPLHF
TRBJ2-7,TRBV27,CASKESLSSSYEQYF
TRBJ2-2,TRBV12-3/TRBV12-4,CASSPSGRGTGELFF
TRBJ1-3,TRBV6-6,CASSYSFVQTPGNTIYF
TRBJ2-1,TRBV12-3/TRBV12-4,CASSQLILAGYNEQFF
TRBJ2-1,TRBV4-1,CASSQLLAGGANEQFF
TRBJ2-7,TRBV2,CASSEVKGVAYEQYF
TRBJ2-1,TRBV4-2,CASSSVGAGVNEQFF
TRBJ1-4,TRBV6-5,CASRRDGATNEKLFF
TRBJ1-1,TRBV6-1,CASSEAAVGEAFF
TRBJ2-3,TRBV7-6,CASISKALLSSTDTQYF
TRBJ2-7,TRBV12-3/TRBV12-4,CASTTGQEGYEQYF
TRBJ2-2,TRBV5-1,CASSPGTGLVGELFF
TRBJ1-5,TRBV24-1,CATSDTTLNQPQHF
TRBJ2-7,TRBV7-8,CASSLTFDLGGYSYEQYF
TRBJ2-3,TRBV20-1,CSASWADGSTDTQYF
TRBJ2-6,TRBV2,CASKNSGGSSSGANVLTF
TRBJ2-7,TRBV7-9,CASTYPLARREQYF
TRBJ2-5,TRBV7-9,CASSRPWTDSQETQYF
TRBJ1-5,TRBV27,CASSLGTDYSNQPQHF
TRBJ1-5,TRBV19,CASQGLLSNQPQHF
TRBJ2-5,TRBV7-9,CASSLESGSETQYF
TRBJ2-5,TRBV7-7,CASSLAEGRETQYF
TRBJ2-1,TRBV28,CASRGFNEQFF
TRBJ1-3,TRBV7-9,CASSAGGWGTSGNTIYF
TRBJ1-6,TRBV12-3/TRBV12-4,CASSKGVYHSPLHF
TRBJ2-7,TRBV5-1,CASSQTRSYEQYF
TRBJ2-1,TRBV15,CATSRDRGVYNEQFF
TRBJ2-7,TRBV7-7,CASSPGGNPREQYF
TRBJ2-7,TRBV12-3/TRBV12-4,CASSLEGWRGEQYF